The table lists the clone carrying this T cell receptor beta chain with a few counts. The antigen is undetermined. The CDR3 runs to 15 residues. The V end lost 4 bases, the J end lost 4 bases, and 13 bases lay between the germline ends. The germline V gene encodes CDR1 SEHNR and CDR2 FQNEAQ (reference sequence). The sample is drawn from a study of shared clonotypes between healthy human individuals. In the authors' methods: ImmunoSEQ output lacked quality scores and full-length reads, limiting matched filtering. Libraries were prepared by immunoSEQ multiplex PCR; TCRdb keeps only in-frame clonotypes and omits some of them. The V and J calls and the clone size are those of that table, but D and trimming were determined from the DNA. This table has fewer than 550,000 clones, 60% to 80% appearing once. Points from the study as a whole: The represented genetic and exposure-history diversity was limited by the small number of donors. Clonotype sharing among donors, it was expected, would be affected by sequencing depth.

The donors, all of them Caucasian adults, lived in Nashville, Tennessee. Material: PBMCs. The sequence came from a woman in her thirties or forties in good health. Some clones in this sample may be carry-over from other donors' samples. J is TRBJ1-4 and V is TRBV7-9; no clear D gene. The CDR3 sequence: CASSSRATRNEKLFF. The CDR3 coding sequence is TGTGCCAGCAGCTCGAGGGCCACCCGTAATGAAAAACTGTTTTTT.